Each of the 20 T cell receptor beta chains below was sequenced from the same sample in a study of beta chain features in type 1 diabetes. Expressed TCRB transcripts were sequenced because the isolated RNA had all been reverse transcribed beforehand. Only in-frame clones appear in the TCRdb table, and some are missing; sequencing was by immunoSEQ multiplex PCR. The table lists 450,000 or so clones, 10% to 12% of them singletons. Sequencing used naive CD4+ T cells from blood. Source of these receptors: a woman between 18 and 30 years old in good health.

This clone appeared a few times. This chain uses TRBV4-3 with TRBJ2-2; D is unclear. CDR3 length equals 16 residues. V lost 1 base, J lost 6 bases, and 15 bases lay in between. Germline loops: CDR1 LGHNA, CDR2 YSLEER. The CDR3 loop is CASSQVLGVLAGELFF. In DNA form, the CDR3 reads TGCGCCAGCAGCCAAGTCCTCGGTGTTCTCGCCGGGGAGCTGTTTTTT.

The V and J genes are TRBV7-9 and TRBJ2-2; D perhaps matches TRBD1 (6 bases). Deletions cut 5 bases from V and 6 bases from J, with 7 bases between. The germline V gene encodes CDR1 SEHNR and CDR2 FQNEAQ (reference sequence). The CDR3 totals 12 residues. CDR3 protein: CASSGGPGELFF. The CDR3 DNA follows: TGTGCCAGCAGCGGGGGCCCCGGGGAGCTGTTTTTT.

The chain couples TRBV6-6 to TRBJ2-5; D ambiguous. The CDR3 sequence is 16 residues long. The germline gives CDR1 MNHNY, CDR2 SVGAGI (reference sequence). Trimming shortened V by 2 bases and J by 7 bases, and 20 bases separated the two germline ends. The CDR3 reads CASSYPETAYSMTQYF. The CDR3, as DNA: TGTGCCAGCAGTTACCCCGAAACAGCCTATAGTATGACCCAGTACTTC.

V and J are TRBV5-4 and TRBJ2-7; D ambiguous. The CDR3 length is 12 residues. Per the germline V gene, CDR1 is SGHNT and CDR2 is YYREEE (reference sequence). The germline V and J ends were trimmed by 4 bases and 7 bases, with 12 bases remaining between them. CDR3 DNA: TGTGCCAGCAGCAGCTCCGCTGAGGAGCAGTACTTC. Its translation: CASSSSAEEQYF.

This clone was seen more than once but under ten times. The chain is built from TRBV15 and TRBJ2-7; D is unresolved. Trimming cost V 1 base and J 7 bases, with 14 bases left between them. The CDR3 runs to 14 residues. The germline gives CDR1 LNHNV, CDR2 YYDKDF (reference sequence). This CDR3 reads CATSRVSTLGEQYV. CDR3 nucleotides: TGTGCCACCAGCAGAGTCTCGACTCTTGGTGAGCAGTACGTC.

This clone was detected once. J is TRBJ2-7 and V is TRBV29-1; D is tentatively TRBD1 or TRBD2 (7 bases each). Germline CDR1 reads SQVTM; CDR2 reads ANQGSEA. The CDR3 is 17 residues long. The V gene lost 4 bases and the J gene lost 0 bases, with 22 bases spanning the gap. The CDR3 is CSVVVSLGRGLSYEQYF. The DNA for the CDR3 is TGCAGCGTTGTCGTCTCCCTAGGGAGGGGGCTCTCCTACGAGCAGTACTTC.

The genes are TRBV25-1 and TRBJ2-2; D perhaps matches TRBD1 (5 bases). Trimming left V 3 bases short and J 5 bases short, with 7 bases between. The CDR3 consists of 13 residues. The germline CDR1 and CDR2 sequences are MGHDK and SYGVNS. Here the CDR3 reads CASSDRVTGELFF. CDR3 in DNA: TGTGCCAGCAGTGACAGGGTGACCGGGGAGCTGTTTTTT.

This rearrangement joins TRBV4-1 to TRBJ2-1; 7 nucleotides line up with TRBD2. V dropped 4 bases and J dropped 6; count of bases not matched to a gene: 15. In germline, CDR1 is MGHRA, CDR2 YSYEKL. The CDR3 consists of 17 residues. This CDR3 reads CASSPSRLGGGTNEQFF. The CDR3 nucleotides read TGCGCCAGCAGCCCCTCCCGGCTCGGGGGAGGGACCAATGAGCAGTTCTTC.

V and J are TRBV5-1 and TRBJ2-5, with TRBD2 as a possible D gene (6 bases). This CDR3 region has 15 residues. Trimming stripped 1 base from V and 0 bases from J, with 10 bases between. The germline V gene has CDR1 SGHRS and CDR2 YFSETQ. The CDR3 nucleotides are TGCGCCAGCAGCTTGTTCGGGGGTGACCAAGAGACCCAGTACTTC. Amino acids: CASSLFGGDQETQYF.

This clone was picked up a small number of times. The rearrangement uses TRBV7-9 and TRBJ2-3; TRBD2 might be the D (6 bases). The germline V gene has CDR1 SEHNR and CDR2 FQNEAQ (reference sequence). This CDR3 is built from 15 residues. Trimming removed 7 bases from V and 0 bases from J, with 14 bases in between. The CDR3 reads CASNHGSTSTDTQYF. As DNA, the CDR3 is TGTGCCAGCAACCACGGGAGCACTAGCACAGATACGCAGTATTTT.

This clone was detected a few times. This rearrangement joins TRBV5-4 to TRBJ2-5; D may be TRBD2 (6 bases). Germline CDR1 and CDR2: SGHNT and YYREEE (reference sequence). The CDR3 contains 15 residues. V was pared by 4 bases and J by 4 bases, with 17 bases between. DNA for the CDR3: TGTGCCAGCAGCCCCCGTGGGAGGCGGGGAGAGACCCAGTACTTC. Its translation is CASSPRGRRGETQYF. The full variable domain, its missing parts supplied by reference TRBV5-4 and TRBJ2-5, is ETGVTQSPTHLIKTRGQQVTLRCSSQSGHNTVSWYQQALGQGPQFIFQYYREEENGRGNFPPRFSGLQFPNYSSELNVNALELDDSALYLCASSPRGRRGETQYFGPGTRLLVL.

The CDR3 is CASSLEPAGVNTGELFF. As DNA, the CDR3 is TGTGCCAGCAGCTTAGAGCCGGCGGGGGTAAACACCGGGGAGCTGTTTTTT. This chain joins TRBV7-2 and TRBJ2-2; 7 bases line up with TRBD2. CDR1 and CDR2 from the germline V gene are SGHTA and FQGNSA. V shed 1 base and J 2 bases; nucleotides not matched to a gene: 7. CDR3 length: 17 residues.

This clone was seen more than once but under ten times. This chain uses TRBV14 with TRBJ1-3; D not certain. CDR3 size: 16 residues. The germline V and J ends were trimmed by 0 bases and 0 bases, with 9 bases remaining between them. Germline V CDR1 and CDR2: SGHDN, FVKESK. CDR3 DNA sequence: TGTGCCAGCAGCCAAGATAAGAGTGTCTCTGGAAACACCATATATTTT. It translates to CASSQDKSVSGNTIYF.

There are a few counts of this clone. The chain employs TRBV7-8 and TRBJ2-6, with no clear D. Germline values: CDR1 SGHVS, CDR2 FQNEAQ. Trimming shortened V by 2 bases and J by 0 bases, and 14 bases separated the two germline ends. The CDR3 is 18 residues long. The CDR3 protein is CASSLNAPVGSGANVLTF. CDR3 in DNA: TGTGCCAGCAGCTTAAATGCCCCAGTGGGCTCTGGGGCCAACGTCCTGACTTTC. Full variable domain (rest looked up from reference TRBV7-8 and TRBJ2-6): GAGVSQSPRYKVAKRGQDVALRCDPISGHVSLFWYQQALGQGPEFLTYFQNEAQLDKSGLPSDRFFAERPEGSVSTLKIQRTQQEDSAVYLCASSLNAPVGSGANVLTFGAGSRLTVL.

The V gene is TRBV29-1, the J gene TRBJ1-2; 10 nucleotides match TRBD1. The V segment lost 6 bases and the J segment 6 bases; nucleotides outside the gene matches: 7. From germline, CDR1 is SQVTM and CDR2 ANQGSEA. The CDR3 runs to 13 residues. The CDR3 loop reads CSVADRGRDGYTF. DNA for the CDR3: TGCAGCGTCGCTGACAGGGGGCGCGATGGCTACACCTTC.

Written as DNA, the CDR3 is TGCAGCGTCGCCCGGGACAGGGGTGCCGGGGAGCTGTTTTTT. It yields the protein CSVARDRGAGELFF. The chain links TRBV29-1 to TRBJ2-2; 10 bases fit TRBD1. The CDR3 is made up of 14 amino acids. The junction had 7 bases not matched to a gene; V was cut back by 6 bases and J by 6 bases. CDR1 is SQVTM and CDR2 is ANQGSEA in the germline V gene.

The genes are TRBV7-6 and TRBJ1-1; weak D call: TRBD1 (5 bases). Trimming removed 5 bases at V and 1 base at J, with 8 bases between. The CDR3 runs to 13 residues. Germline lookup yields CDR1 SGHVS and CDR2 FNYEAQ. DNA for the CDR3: TGTGCCAGCAGCGGGACGCCGAACACTGAAGCTTTCTTT. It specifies CASSGTPNTEAFF.

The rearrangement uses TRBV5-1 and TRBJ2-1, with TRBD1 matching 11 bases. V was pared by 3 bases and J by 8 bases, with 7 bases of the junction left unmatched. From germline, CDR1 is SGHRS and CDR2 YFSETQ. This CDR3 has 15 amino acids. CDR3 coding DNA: TGCGCCAGCAGCTGGATTAGGACAGGGGGCTATGAGCAGTTCTTC. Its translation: CASSWIRTGGYEQFF.

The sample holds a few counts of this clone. CDR3 bases: TGTGCCAGCAGCTTCCTGGGGAGGGGAGAGACCCAGTACTTC. This encodes CASSFLGRGETQYF. The rearrangement joins TRBV7-2 to TRBJ2-5, with 7 bases identical to TRBD2. The CDR3 has 14 amino acids. Unmatched junction bases numbered 5, after V lost 3 bases and J lost 4 bases. CDR1 and CDR2 (germline): SGHTA, FQGNSA.

The CDR3 bases are TGTGCCAGCAGCTTAGATCGCGGGAGAGGGGAGCAGTACTTC. Its translation: CASSLDRGRGEQYF. The chain links TRBV7-6 to TRBJ2-7, with TRBD2 identical over 7 bases. The CDR3 totals 14 residues. From germline, CDR1 is SGHVS and CDR2 FNYEAQ. V lost 1 base, J lost 7 bases, and 7 bases stayed unmatched. Full variable domain (remainder filled in from reference TRBV7-6 and TRBJ2-7): GAGVSQSPRYKVTKRGQDVALRCDPISGHVSLYWYRQALGQGPEFLTYFNYEAQQDKSGLPNDRFSAERPEGSISTLTIQRTEQRDSAMYRCASSLDRGRGEQYFGPGTRLTVT.